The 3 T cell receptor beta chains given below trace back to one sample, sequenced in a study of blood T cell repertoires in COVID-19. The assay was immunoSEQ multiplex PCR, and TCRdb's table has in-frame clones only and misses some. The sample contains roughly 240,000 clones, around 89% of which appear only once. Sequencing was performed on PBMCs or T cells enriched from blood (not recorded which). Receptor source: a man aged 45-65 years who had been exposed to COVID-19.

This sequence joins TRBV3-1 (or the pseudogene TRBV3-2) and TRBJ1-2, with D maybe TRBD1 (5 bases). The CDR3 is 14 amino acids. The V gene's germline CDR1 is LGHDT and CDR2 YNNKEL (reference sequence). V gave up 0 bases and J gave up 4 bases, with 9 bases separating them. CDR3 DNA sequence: TGTGCCAGCAGCCAAGAGATAGGGGTCTATGGCTACACCTTC. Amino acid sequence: CASSQEIGVYGYTF.

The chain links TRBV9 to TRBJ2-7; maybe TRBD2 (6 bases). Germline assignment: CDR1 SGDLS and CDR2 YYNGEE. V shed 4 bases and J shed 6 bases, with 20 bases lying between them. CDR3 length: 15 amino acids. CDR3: CASSLETGVDGEQYF. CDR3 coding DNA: TGTGCCAGCAGCCTCGAGACGGGGGTGGATGGCGAGCAGTACTTC.

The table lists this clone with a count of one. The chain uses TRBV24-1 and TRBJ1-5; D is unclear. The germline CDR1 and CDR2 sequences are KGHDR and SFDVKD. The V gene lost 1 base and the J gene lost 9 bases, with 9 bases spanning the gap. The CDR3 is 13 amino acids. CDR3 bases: TGTGCCACCAGTGATTTCGGAGAAGGGCCCCAGCATTTT. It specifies CATSDFGEGPQHF.